This entry lists 30 T cell receptor beta chains sequenced from one sample in a study of beta chain features in type 1 diabetes. Reverse transcription of all isolated RNA meant that expressed TCRB transcripts were sequenced. Using immunoSEQ multiplex PCR, the repertoire was profiled, and TCRdb retains in-frame clones only, with some absent. The sample contains around 500,000 clones, over 25% of which appear only once. The material sequenced was naive CD4+ T cells from blood. The receptor set was obtained from a man aged 18 to 35 in good health.

The chain couples TRBV18 to TRBJ2-7; tentatively, D is TRBD2 (5 bases). The germline V and J ends were trimmed by 3 bases and 2 bases, with 17 bases remaining between them. CDR3 size: 16 residues. Germline V gene lookup returns CDR1 KGHSH and CDR2 LQKENI. This CDR3 is CASSPSPDPGTYEQYF. The CDR3 DNA sequence: TGTGCCAGCTCACCCTCCCCGGACCCGGGGACCTACGAGCAGTACTTC.

This clone was seen a handful of times. This sequence joins TRBV7-3 and TRBJ2-7; 9 nucleotides line up with TRBD2. The CDR3 has 14 amino acids. The J segment lost 3 bases and the V segment lost 3 bases, leaving 3 bases of the junction unmatched. From germline, CDR1 is SGHTA and CDR2 FQGTGA. The DNA for the CDR3 is TGTGCCAGCAGCTTCAGCGGGAGGCTCTACGAGCAGTACTTC. Translating gives CASSFSGRLYEQYF.

This clone was recorded only once. This chain uses TRBV28 with TRBJ1-2, with TRBD1 matching over 12 bases. Germline assignment: CDR1 MDHEN and CDR2 SYDVKM. Trimming cost V 8 bases and J 4 bases; bases outside gene matches: 11. The length of the CDR3 is 16 residues. The CDR3 DNA reads as TGTGCCAGCTTCAGCGCCCCGGGACAGGGGGCCTATGGCTACACCTTC. This gives the protein CASFSAPGQGAYGYTF.

The chain joins TRBV28 to TRBJ2-7; 7 bases map to TRBD1. With V trimmed by 5 bases and J by 1 base, 11 bases remained unmatched. The CDR3 runs to 16 residues. The germline V gene encodes CDR1 MDHEN and CDR2 SYDVKM. CDR3 sequence: CASSQADRDGSYEQYF. In DNA form, the CDR3 reads TGTGCCAGCAGTCAAGCTGACAGGGACGGATCCTACGAGCAGTACTTC.

This clone was seen a few times. The chain joins TRBV6-5 to TRBJ2-7; 8 nucleotides line up with TRBD2. The CDR3 spans 14 residues. Germline CDR1 and CDR2: MNHEY and SVGAGI. V lost 6 bases and J lost 1; bases outside the gene matches: 5. CDR3 nucleotide sequence: TGTGCCAGCAGAAGTAGCGGGACTTCCTACGAGCAGTACTTC. Residues: CASRSSGTSYEQYF.

This clone came up a few times. The V call is TRBV11-2, the J call TRBJ2-1; D is unclear. V was clipped by 0 bases and J by 3 bases, with 6 bases between them. CDR3 length: 14 amino acids. Per the germline V gene, CDR1 is SGHAT and CDR2 is FQNNGV. CDR3 bases: TGTGCCAGCAGCTTAGACAGGATCTACAATGAGCAGTTCTTC. This gives the protein CASSLDRIYNEQFF.

The chain couples TRBV21-1 to TRBJ2-3; TRBD1, as called in the table, went unchecked against the DNA. TRBV21-1 is annotated as a pseudogene. The CDR3 is 16 amino acids. The CDR3 region has the DNA TGTGCCAGCAGCCTATCCTCAGACACTTCCACAGATACGCAGTATTTT. This codes for CASSLSSDTSTDTQYF.

This clone was observed a handful of times. V and J are TRBV11-2 and TRBJ2-1; D unresolved. The CDR3 has 14 amino acids. CDR1 is SGHAT and CDR2 is FQNNGV in the germline V gene. Trimming stripped 0 bases from V and 8 bases from J, with 11 bases between. CDR3 sequence reads: CASSLDVGYDEQFF. The CDR3 DNA reads as TGTGCCAGCAGCTTAGATGTGGGTTACGATGAGCAGTTCTTC.

In its sample, this clone was seen a few times. The chain combines TRBV10-3 with TRBJ2-3, with 9 bases matching TRBD1. The CDR3 is 14 residues long. Germline lookup yields CDR1 ENHRY and CDR2 SYGVKD. V was clipped by 6 bases and J by 1 base; unmatched bases: 2. DNA for the CDR3: TGTGCCATCAGAAGGACAGGGGGCACAGATACGCAGTATTTT. Encoded protein: CAIRRTGGTDTQYF.

In DNA, the CDR3 is TGTGCCAGCTCACCGCCCGTTGTGGCCTCTGGGGCCAACGTCCTGACTTTC. Its protein is CASSPPVVASGANVLTF. This sequence joins TRBV18 and TRBJ2-6; no firm D call. This CDR3 contains 17 residues. V dropped 3 bases and J dropped 0 bases, with 12 bases sitting between them. Germline CDR1 reads KGHSH; CDR2 reads LQKENI.

The CDR3 spells CASSETGRIGYTF. The CDR3 coding sequence is TGCGCCAGCAGTGAGACAGGACGGATTGGCTACACCTTC. This chain links TRBV10-1 with TRBJ1-2, with a possible D match to TRBD1 (5 bases). The ends were cut back, 2 bases at V and 7 bases at J, with 11 bases in the middle. The CDR3 sequence is 13 residues long. The germline V gene has CDR1 WNHNN and CDR2 SYGVQD (reference sequence).

For the CDR3, the DNA is TGTGCCAGCAGCCAAGAAATCTCAGGGCGCGTCTACAATGAGCAGTTCTTC. Residues: CASSQEISGRVYNEQFF. The chain uses TRBV14 and TRBJ2-1; possibly TRBD1 for D (5 bases). Trimming pared 0 bases from V and 3 bases from J, leaving 15 bases between. Looked up from germline, CDR1 is SGHDN and CDR2 is FVKESK. CDR3 length equals 17 residues.

The V gene is TRBV5-1, the J gene TRBJ2-3; D gene unclear. V was pared by 0 bases and J by 3 bases, with 8 bases between. From germline, CDR1 is SGHRS and CDR2 YFSETQ. The CDR3 has 14 residues. CDR3 region: CASSLGVATDTQYF. The CDR3 DNA reads as TGCGCCAGCAGCTTGGGGGTGGCAACAGATACGCAGTATTTT.

This clone was counted a few times. The chain links TRBV4-3 to TRBJ2-3; TRBD2 might be the D (5 bases). CDR1 and CDR2 (germline): LGHNA, YSLEER. The V gene lost 0 bases and the J gene lost 1 base, with 11 bases spanning the gap. The CDR3 has 16 amino acids. CDR3 sequence: CASSQDLARGTDTQYF. For the CDR3, the DNA is TGCGCCAGCAGCCAAGATTTAGCGCGCGGCACAGATACGCAGTATTTT.

Points on this clone: The same CDR3 also results from other DNA sequences found in this sample. The chain uses TRBV7-2 and TRBJ2-7; D not certain. V was trimmed by 5 bases and J by 3 bases, leaving 5 bases between them. CDR3 length: 11 residues. Germline CDR1 SGHTA, CDR2 FQGNSA. Here the CDR3 reads CASSLSYEQYF. The CDR3, as DNA: TGTGCCAGCAGCCTCAGCTACGAGCAGTACTTC. Full variable domain (outside the CDR3, taken from reference TRBV7-2 and TRBJ2-7): GAGVSQSPSNKVTEKGKDVELRCDPISGHTALYWYRQSLGQGLEFLIYFQGNSAPDKSGLPSDRFSAERTGGSVSTLTIQRTQQEDSAVYLCASSLSYEQYFGPGTRLTVT.

The rearrangement links TRBV5-4 to TRBJ2-1; D possibly corresponds to TRBD2 (5 bases). V was shortened by 2 bases and J by 7 bases, with 10 bases between the two germline ends. This CDR3 contains 13 residues. The germline V gene encodes CDR1 SGHNT and CDR2 YYREEE (reference sequence). The CDR3 DNA reads as TGTGCCAGCAGCTTTAGCTCGGGAAATGAGCAGTTCTTC. Protein product: CASSFSSGNEQFF.

The chain recombines TRBV29-1 with TRBJ1-4, with a possible D match to TRBD1 (5 bases). The V gene's germline CDR1 is SQVTM and CDR2 ANQGSEA. The CDR3 contains 13 residues. Trimming stripped 4 bases from V and 5 bases from J, with 11 bases between. For the CDR3, the DNA is TGCAGCGTTGCGGGGACGTACAATGAAAAACTGTTTTTT. Translation gives CSVAGTYNEKLFF.

The rearrangement uses TRBV7-6 and TRBJ1-4, with unresolved D. Germline-derived CDR1 and CDR2 are SGHVS and FNYEAQ. CDR3 size: 15 residues. The V gene lost 5 bases and the J gene lost 5 bases, with 15 bases spanning the gap. CDR3 sequence: CASSAESGSNEKLFF. CDR3 DNA sequence: TGTGCCAGCAGCGCCGAATCGGGATCGAATGAAAAACTGTTTTTT.

This clone has only a few counts. CDR3 amino acids: CASSAGGPNNEQFF. The CDR3 DNA reads TGCGCCAGCAGCGCGGGAGGGCCAAACAATGAGCAGTTCTTC. The chain carries TRBV5-1 and TRBJ2-1; 9 nucleotides match TRBD2. Germline V CDR1 and CDR2: SGHRS, YFSETQ. The CDR3 extends over 14 amino acids. The V and J ends lost 4 bases and 5 bases, in that order; junction bases with no gene match: 4.

The chain links TRBV7-9 to TRBJ2-3; D is uncertain. Germline V gene lookup returns CDR1 SEHNR and CDR2 FQNEAQ (reference sequence). CDR3 length: 16 residues. V lost 1 base and J lost 1, with 12 bases in between. In nucleotides, the CDR3 is TGTGCCAGCAGCTTAGTAACTCCACTCGGCACAGATACGCAGTATTTT. Protein sequence: CASSLVTPLGTDTQYF. Using reference TRBV7-9 and TRBJ2-3 for the parts outside the CDR3, the full variable domain is DTGVSQNPRHKITKRGQNVTFRCDPISEHNRLYWYRQTLGQGPEFLTYFQNEAQLEKSRLLSDRFSAERPKGSFSTLEIQRTEQGDSAMYLCASSLVTPLGTDTQYFGPGTRLTVL.

The sample holds a few counts of this clone. V gene TRBV25-1 combines with J gene TRBJ2-6, with D hard to call. V lost 1 base, J lost 0 bases, and 7 bases lay in between. The CDR3 contains 16 residues. Germline lookup yields CDR1 MGHDK and CDR2 SYGVNS. Here the CDR3 reads CASSESRPSGANVLTF. CDR3 in DNA: TGTGCCAGCAGTGAATCTAGGCCCTCTGGGGCCAACGTCCTGACTTTC.

The V and J genes are TRBV4-3 and TRBJ2-1; 12 bases are a match to TRBD2. The CDR3 spans 16 residues. CDR1 and CDR2 from the germline V gene are LGHNA and YSLEER. J lost 7 bases, V lost 3 bases, and 7 bases had no gene match. The CDR3 DNA is TGCGCCAGCAGCCAGAAAGGACTAGCGGGGAGGAATGAGCAGTTCTTC. Translation gives CASSQKGLAGRNEQFF.

V and J are TRBV19 and TRBJ2-7; TRBD1 matches 8 bases. There are 15 residues in the CDR3. With 5 bases clipped from V and 2 bases from J, the junction kept 8 bases outside the gene matches. Germline loops: CDR1 LNHDA, CDR2 SQIVND (reference sequence). CDR3 sequence reads: CASSQSGGETYEQYF. CDR3 coding DNA: TGTGCCAGTAGTCAATCAGGGGGCGAAACCTACGAGCAGTACTTC.

The V and J genes are TRBV29-1 and TRBJ2-7, with TRBD1 as a possible D gene (7 bases). The CDR3 runs to 15 residues. Germline loops: CDR1 SQVTM, CDR2 ANQGSEA. V was clipped by 0 bases and J by 1 base, with 13 bases between them. The CDR3 nucleotides read TGCAGCGTTGAAGACAGGGCAGGGGGGTCCTACGAGCAGTACTTC. This gives the protein CSVEDRAGGSYEQYF.

In its sample, this clone was seen a few times. This chain connects TRBV19 to TRBJ2-1, with TRBD2 matching 8 bases. Germline lookup yields CDR1 LNHDA and CDR2 SQIVND (reference sequence). The CDR3 is 15 residues long. J lost 1 base, V lost 8 bases, and 7 bases had no gene match. CDR3 amino acids: CASQVAGTSYNEQFF. CDR3 nucleotides: TGTGCCAGTCAGGTAGCGGGAACTTCCTACAATGAGCAGTTCTTC.

The chain employs TRBV11-2 and TRBJ2-7, with D unresolved. The V and J ends lost 6 bases and 4 bases respectively, with 7 bases between them. Germline V gene lookup returns CDR1 SGHAT and CDR2 FQNNGV. CDR3 length: 11 amino acids. CDR3 DNA: TGTGCCAGCAGTGCCCAATACGAGCAGTACTTC. Protein product: CASSAQYEQYF. The whole variable domain, remainder taken from reference TRBV11-2 and TRBJ2-7, is EAGVAQSPRYKIIEKRQSVAFWCNPISGHATLYWYQQILGQGPKLLIQFQNNGVVDDSQLPKDRFSAERLKGVDSTLKIQPAKLEDSAVYLCASSAQYEQYFGPGTRLTVT.

The table lists this clone with a few counts. CDR3 coding DNA: TGTGCCAGCGCCGCAGGGGGAAGGGGCAATGAGCAGTTCTTC. This sequence encodes CASAAGGRGNEQFF. The rearrangement uses TRBV7-9 and TRBJ2-1, with 7 positions matching TRBD1. Germline V gene data show CDR1 as SEHNR and CDR2 as FQNEAQ (reference sequence). The ends lost 8 bases at V and 6 bases at J; junction bases unmatched: 10. This CDR3 is 14 amino acids long.

The V and J genes are TRBV29-1 and TRBJ2-3; either TRBD1 or TRBD2 may supply D (6 bases each). Deletions cut 6 bases from V and 4 bases from J, with 20 bases between. The CDR3 is 15 amino acids. CDR1 SQVTM and CDR2 ANQGSEA come from the germline V gene. CDR3 bases: TGCAGCGTAGCAAACTTTGGAGGGGGAGCAGATACGCAGTATTTT. This encodes CSVANFGGGADTQYF.

The chain is built from TRBV28 and TRBJ2-7, with 7 bases identical to TRBD1. From germline, CDR1 is MDHEN and CDR2 SYDVKM. The CDR3 sequence is 15 residues long. V lost 4 bases and J lost 4; bases outside the gene matches: 10. The CDR3 is CASSSPGTDEYEQYF. The CDR3 DNA reads TGTGCCAGCAGTTCCCCCGGGACAGATGAGTACGAGCAGTACTTC.

This clone has just a few counts. The rearrangement uses TRBV15 and TRBJ2-7; 9 nucleotides match TRBD2. CDR1 is LNHNV, CDR2 YYDKDF, per germline (reference sequence). Trimming took 5 bases from V and 6 from J; bases not matched to a gene: 11. The CDR3 length is 15 residues. The CDR3 is CATSVLTSGSGEQYF. For the CDR3, the DNA is TGTGCCACCAGCGTTTTGACTAGCGGTAGTGGCGAGCAGTACTTC.